The present T cell receptor beta chain was sequenced within a study of blood T cell repertoires in COVID-19. About the research overall: Samples taken during acute and convalescent COVID-19 were collected in the United States, Italy and Spain. From T cells, B-cell-depleted T cells, or PBMCs came the material, which was cDNA or gDNA.

Original processing notes: Amplifying reference gene primers gave estimates of nucleated cell counts. Only in-frame clones appear in the TCRdb table, and some are missing; sequencing was by immunoSEQ multiplex PCR. D and trimming were read from the DNA, whereas the V and J calls and clone size are those reported in that table. Among around 100,000 clones listed, 85% to 90% were seen once. The germline CDR1 and CDR2 sequences are MNHEY and SVGAGI. V lost 0 bases to trimming and J lost 3 bases, with 3 bases between them. The CDR3 runs 13 residues. This TCR was recovered from a woman aged 50 to 65 with acute or convalescent COVID-19. Material: peripheral blood. The chain joins TRBV6-5 to TRBJ1-5; no clear D gene. In nucleotides, the CDR3 is TGTGCCAGCAGTTACTCACACAATCAGCCCCAGCATTTT. This gives the protein CASSYSHNQPQHF.